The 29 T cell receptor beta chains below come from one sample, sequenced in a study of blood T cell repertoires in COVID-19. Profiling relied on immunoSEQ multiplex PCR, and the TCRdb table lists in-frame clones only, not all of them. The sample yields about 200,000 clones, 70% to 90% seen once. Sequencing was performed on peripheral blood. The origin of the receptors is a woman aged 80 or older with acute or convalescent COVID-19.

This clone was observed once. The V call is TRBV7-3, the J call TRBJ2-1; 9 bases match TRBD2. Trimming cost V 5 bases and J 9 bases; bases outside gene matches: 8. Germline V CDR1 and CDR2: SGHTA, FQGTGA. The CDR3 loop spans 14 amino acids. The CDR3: CASSPLAGVREQFF. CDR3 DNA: TGTGCCAGCAGCCCACTAGCGGGTGTCCGTGAGCAGTTCTTC.

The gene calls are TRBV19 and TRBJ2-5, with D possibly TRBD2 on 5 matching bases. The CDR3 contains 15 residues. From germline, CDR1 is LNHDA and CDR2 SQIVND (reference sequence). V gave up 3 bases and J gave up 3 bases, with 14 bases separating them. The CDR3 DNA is TGTGCCAGTAGTATCTCTAGCAGCCGGAAAGAGACCCAGTACTTC. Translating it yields CASSISSSRKETQYF.

CDR3 residues: CASSLVLGEPQHF. DNA of the CDR3: TGTGCCAGCAGCTTGGTGTTGGGAGAGCCCCAGCATTTT. The V call is TRBV7-9, the J call TRBJ1-5; D remains unclear. Germline V lookup: CDR1 SEHNR, CDR2 FQNEAQ (reference sequence). CDR3 size: 13 residues. With 3 bases removed from V and 8 bases from J, the gap between germline ends came to 11 bases.

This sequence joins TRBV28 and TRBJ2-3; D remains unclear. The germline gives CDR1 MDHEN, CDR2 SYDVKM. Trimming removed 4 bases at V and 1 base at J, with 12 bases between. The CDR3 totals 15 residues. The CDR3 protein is CASSSVPIGTDTQYF. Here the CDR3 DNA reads TGTGCCAGCAGTTCTGTTCCTATAGGCACAGATACGCAGTATTTT. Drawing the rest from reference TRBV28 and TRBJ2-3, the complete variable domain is DVKVTQSSRYLVKRTGEKVFLECVQDMDHENMFWYRQDPGLGLRLIYFSYDVKMKEKGDIPEGYSVSREKKERFSLILESASTNQTSMYLCASSSVPIGTDTQYFGPGTRLTVL.

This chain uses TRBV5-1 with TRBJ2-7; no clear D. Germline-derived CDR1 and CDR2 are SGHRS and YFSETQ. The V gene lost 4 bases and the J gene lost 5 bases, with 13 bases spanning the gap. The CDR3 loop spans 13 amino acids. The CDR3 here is CASSPPSLNEQYF. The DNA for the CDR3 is TGCGCCAGCAGCCCCCCTTCACTCAACGAGCAGTACTTC.

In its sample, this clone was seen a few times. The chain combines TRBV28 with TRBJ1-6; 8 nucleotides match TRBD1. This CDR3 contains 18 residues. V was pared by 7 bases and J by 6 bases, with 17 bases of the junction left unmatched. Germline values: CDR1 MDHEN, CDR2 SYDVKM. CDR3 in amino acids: CASISGQGRWGGNSPLHF. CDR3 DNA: TGTGCCAGCATCTCCGGACAGGGAAGATGGGGTGGTAATTCACCCCTCCACTTT.

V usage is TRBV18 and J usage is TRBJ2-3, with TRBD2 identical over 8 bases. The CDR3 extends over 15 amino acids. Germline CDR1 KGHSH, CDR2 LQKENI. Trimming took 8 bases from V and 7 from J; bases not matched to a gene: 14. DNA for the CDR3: TGTGCCAGCACAACCGGAGCGGGAGAGGCGTATACGCAGTATTTT. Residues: CASTTGAGEAYTQYF.

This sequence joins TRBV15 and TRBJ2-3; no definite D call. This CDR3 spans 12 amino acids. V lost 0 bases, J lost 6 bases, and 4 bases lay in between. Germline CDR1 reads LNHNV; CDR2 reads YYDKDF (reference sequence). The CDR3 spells CATSRDLDTQYF. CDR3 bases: TGTGCCACCAGCAGAGACCTGGATACGCAGTATTTT.

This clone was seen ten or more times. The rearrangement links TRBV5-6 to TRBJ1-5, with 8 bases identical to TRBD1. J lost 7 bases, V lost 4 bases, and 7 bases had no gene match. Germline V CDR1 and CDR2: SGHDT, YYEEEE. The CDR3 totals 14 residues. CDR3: CASSGGQGRQPQHF. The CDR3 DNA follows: TGTGCCAGCAGCGGAGGACAGGGTAGACAGCCCCAGCATTTT.

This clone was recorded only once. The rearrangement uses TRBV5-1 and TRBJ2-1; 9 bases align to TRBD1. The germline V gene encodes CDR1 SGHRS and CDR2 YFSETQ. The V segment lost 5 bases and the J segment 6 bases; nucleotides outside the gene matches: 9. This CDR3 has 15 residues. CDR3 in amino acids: CASRWVPGQGNEQFF. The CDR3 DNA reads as TGCGCCAGCAGATGGGTGCCGGGACAGGGCAATGAGCAGTTCTTC.

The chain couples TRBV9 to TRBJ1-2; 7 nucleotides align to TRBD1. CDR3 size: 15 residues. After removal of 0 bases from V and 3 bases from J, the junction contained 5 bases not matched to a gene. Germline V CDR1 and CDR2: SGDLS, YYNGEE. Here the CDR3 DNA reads TGTGCCAGCAGCGTAGCTGGGACAGAGTACTATGGCTACACCTTC. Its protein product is CASSVAGTEYYGYTF.

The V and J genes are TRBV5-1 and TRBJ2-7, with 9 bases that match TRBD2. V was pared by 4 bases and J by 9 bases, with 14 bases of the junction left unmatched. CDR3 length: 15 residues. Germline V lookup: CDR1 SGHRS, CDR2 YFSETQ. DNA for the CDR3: TGCGCCAGCAGCCCATCTAGCGGGGAGACCTCCGGGCAGTACTTC. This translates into CASSPSSGETSGQYF.

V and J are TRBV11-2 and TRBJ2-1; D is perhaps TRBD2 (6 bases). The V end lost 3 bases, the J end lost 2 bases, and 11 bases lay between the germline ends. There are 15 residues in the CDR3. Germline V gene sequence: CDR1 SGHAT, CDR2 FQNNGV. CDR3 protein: CASSFGSAPYNEQFF. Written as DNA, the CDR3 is TGTGCCAGCAGCTTCGGGAGTGCTCCCTACAATGAGCAGTTCTTC.

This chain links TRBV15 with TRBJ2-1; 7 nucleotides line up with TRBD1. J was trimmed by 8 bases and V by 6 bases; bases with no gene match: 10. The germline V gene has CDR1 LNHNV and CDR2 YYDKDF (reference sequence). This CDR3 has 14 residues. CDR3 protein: CATSSSYRGHEQFF. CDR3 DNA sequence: TGTGCCACCAGTTCCTCTTACAGGGGCCATGAGCAGTTCTTC.

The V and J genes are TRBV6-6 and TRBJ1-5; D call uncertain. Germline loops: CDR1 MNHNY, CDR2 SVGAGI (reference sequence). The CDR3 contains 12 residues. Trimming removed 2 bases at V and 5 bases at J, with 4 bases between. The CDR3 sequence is CASSYADQPQHF. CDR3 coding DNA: TGTGCCAGCAGTTACGCGGATCAGCCCCAGCATTTT.

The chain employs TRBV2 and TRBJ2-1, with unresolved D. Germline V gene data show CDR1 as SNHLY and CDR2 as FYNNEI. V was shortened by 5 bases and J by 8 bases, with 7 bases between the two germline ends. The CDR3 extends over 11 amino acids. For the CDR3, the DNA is TGTGCCAGCAGTCTAATGTATGAGCAGTTCTTC. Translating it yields CASSLMYEQFF.

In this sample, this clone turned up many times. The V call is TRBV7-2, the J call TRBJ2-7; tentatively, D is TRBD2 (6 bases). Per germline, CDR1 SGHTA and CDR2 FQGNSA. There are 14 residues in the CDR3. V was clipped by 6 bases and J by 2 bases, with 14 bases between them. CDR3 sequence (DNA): TGTGCCAGCAGTACCGGGACTTTGGCCTACGAGCAGTACTTC. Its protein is CASSTGTLAYEQYF. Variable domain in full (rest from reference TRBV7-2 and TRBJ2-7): GAGVSQSPSNKVTEKGKDVELRCDPISGHTALYWYRQSLGQGLEFLIYFQGNSAPDKSGLPSDRFSAERTGGSVSTLTIQRTQQEDSAVYLCASSTGTLAYEQYFGPGTRLTVT.

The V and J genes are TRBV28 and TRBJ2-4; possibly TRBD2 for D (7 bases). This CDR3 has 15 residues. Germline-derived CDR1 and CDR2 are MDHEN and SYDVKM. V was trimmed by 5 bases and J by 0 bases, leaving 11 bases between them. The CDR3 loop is CASSPRGAAKNIQYF. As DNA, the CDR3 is TGTGCCAGCAGTCCTCGGGGGGCAGCCAAAAACATTCAGTACTTC.

The CDR3 coding sequence is TGTGCCAGCAACAAGACATCTGGGGCCAACGTCCTGACTTTC. Translating gives CASNKTSGANVLTF. V and J are TRBV6-4 and TRBJ2-6; D remains unclear. The CDR3 has 14 residues. Between the trimmed V and J ends, which lost 7 bases and 1 base, there was a span of 8 bases. Germline CDR1 and CDR2: MRHNA and SNTAGT.

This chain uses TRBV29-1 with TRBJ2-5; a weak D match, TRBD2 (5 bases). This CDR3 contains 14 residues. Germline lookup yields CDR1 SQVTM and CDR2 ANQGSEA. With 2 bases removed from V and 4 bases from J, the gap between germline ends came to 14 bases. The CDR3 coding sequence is TGCAGCGTTGAACATGGGAGTCGGGGAGAGACCCAGTACTTC. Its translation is CSVEHGSRGETQYF.

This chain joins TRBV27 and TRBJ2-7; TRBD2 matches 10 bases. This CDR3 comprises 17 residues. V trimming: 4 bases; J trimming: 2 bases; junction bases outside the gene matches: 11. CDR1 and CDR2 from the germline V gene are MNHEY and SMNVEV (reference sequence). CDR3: CASSSYPTSGAAYEQYF. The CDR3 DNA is TGTGCCAGCAGTTCCTACCCCACTAGCGGGGCGGCCTACGAGCAGTACTTC.

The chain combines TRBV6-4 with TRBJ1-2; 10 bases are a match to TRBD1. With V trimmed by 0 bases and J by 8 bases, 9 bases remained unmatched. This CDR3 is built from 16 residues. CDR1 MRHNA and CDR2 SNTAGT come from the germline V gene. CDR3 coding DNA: TGTGCCAGCAGTGACTCTTCGGGACAGGGGCATGCAGGCTACACCTTC. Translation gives CASSDSSGQGHAGYTF.

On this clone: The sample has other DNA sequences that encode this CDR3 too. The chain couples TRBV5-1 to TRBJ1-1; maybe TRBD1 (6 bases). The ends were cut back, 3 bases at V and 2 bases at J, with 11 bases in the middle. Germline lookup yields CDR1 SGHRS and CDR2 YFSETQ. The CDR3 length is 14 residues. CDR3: CASSSRTANTEAFF. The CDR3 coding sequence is TGCGCCAGCAGCTCCAGGACAGCCAACACTGAAGCTTTCTTT.

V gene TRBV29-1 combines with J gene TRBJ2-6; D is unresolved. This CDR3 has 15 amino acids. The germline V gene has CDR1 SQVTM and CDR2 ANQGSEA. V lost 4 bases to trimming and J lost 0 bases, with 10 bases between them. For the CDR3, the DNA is TGCAGCGTTGTGGCAGGCTTCTCTGGGGCCAACGTCCTGACTTTC. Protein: CSVVAGFSGANVLTF.

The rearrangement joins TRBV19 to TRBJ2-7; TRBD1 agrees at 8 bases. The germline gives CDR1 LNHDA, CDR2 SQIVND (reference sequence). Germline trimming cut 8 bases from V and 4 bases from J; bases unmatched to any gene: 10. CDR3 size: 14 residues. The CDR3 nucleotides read TGTGCCAGTGGGCGGACAGGGTCGAATTACGAGCAGTACTTC. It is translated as CASGRTGSNYEQYF.

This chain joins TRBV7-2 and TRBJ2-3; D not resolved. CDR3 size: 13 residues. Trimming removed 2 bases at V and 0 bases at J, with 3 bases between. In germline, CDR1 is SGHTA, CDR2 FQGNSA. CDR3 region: CASSLLSTDTQYF. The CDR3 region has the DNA TGTGCCAGCAGCTTACTAAGCACAGATACGCAGTATTTT.

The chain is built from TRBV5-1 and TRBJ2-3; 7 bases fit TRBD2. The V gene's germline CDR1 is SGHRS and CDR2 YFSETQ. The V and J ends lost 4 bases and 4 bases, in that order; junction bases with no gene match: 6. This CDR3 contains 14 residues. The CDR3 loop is CASSGGSLPDTQYF. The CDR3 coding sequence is TGCGCCAGCAGCGGCGGGAGCTTACCAGATACGCAGTATTTT.

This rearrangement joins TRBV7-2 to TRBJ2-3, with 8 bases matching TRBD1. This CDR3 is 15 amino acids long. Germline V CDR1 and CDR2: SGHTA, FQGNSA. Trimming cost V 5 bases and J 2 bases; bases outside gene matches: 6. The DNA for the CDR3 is TGTGCCAGCAGCCTCCTGCAGGGGGCCACAGATACGCAGTATTTT. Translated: CASSLLQGATDTQYF.

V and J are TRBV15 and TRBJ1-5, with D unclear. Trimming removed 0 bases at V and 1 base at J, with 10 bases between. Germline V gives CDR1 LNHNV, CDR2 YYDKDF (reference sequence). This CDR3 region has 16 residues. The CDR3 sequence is CATSRDRQKSNQPQHF. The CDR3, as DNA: TGTGCCACCAGCAGAGATCGTCAGAAAAGCAATCAGCCCCAGCATTTT.